The present TCR beta chain was sequenced within a study of early stage breast cancer tumors. Using immunoSEQ multiplex PCR, the repertoire was profiled, and TCRdb retains in-frame clones only, with some absent. The data contain fewer than 30,000 clones, more than 80% of them seen just once; the ten biggest clones take up 10% to 15%. This TCR was sampled from a person aged 55 to 69 with breast cancer. Sequencing used blood.

The CDR3 nucleotides are TGTGCCAGCAGCGTAGTAGGGGCCGGCGGCTACACCTTC. Protein product: CASSVVGAGGYTF. J is TRBJ1-2 and V is TRBV9; D perhaps matches TRBD1 (5 bases). Germline V gene sequence: CDR1 SGDLS, CDR2 YYNGEE. This CDR3 has 13 residues. The V end was cut by 0 bases, the J end by 8 bases, with 11 bases between.